Listed below are T cell receptor beta chains from one sample, sequenced in a study of T cell responses to AZD1222 COVID-19 vaccine. The assay was immunoSEQ multiplex PCR, and TCRdb's table has in-frame clones only and misses some. The data show 100,000 to 120,000 clones, about 94% seen once. Sequencing used peripheral blood, obtained 28 days after the second AZD1222 dose. The receptors come from an adult who received the AZD1222 COVID-19 vaccine. CDR3s include the opening cysteine and the closing phenylalanine or tryptophan.

j_gene: TRBJ1-4; v_gene: TRBV19; CDR3aa: CASSKSDPNEKLFF
j_gene: TRBJ2-3; v_gene: TRBV3-1/TRBV3-2; CDR3aa: CASSAQRGGDTDTQYF
j_gene: TRBJ2-1; v_gene: TRBV19; CDR3aa: CASSIGGTVYNEQFF
j_gene: TRBJ2-7; v_gene: TRBV7-9; CDR3aa: CASSLSSGGPGEQYF
j_gene: TRBJ1-1; v_gene: TRBV5-5; CDR3aa: CARTQPLPGQGFGAFF
j_gene: TRBJ2-2; v_gene: TRBV2; CDR3aa: CASTGEMNTGELFF
j_gene: TRBJ1-2; v_gene: TRBV11-2; CDR3aa: CASSENRGPRTGYTF
j_gene: TRBJ1-1; v_gene: TRBV5-1; CDR3aa: CASSLALNTEAFF
j_gene: TRBJ1-2; v_gene: TRBV19; CDR3aa: CASSMGQGAHGYTF
j_gene: TRBJ1-2; v_gene: TRBV9; CDR3aa: CASSVTGDRGYTF